These 32 T cell receptor beta chains originate from one sample sequenced in a study of blood T cell repertoires in COVID-19. The table came from immunoSEQ multiplex PCR; TCRdb's copy has only in-frame clones and leaves some out. The profile shows approximately 270,000 clones, about nine tenths of them singletons. The sequenced sample consisted of PBMCs or T cells enriched from blood (not recorded which). Every receptor here comes from a man aged 40-49 years who had recovered from COVID-19.

This clone has just one count. The V and J genes are TRBV9 and TRBJ2-7; D not certain. From germline, CDR1 is SGDLS and CDR2 YYNGEE. The V gene lost 0 bases and the J gene lost 2 bases, with 6 bases spanning the gap. This CDR3 has 13 amino acids. CDR3 nucleotides: TGTGCCAGCAGCGTAGACAGCACCTACGAGCAGTACTTC. This codes for CASSVDSTYEQYF.

This clone was seen a single time. V usage is TRBV12-3 or TRBV12-4 and J usage is TRBJ1-3; perhaps TRBD1 as D (6 bases). This CDR3 contains 13 residues. The V gene lost 6 bases and the J gene lost 7 bases, with 13 bases spanning the gap. CDR3 amino acids: CASRTDSRNTIYF. The CDR3 DNA reads as TGTGCCAGCAGGACGGACAGTAGGAACACCATATATTTT.

The chain couples TRBV2 to TRBJ2-2; 11 bases are a match to TRBD2. CDR1 and CDR2 from the germline V gene are SNHLY and FYNNEI. Losses at the gene ends were 5 bases for V and 3 bases for J; bases not matched to a gene: 5. The CDR3 loop spans 16 amino acids. CDR3 coding DNA: TGTGCCAGCAGTAAATTAGCGGGAGGGGACACCGGGGAGCTGTTTTTT. Protein product: CASSKLAGGDTGELFF.

The chain combines TRBV30 with TRBJ1-1; D remains ambiguous. The germline V gene encodes CDR1 GTSNPN and CDR2 SVGIG (reference sequence). This CDR3 has 13 residues. The V gene lost 5 bases and the J gene lost 11 bases, with 21 bases spanning the gap. This CDR3 reads CAWLAHREVRAFF. In nucleotides, the CDR3 is TGTGCCTGGCTAGCCCACCGCGAGGTTAGGGCTTTCTTT.

As regards this clone: Additional DNA sequences in this sample encode the identical CDR3. The V and J genes are TRBV6-5 and TRBJ2-5; 7 nucleotides line up with TRBD1. This CDR3 region has 14 residues. Germline V gene sequence: CDR1 MNHEY, CDR2 SVGAGI. The junction had 6 bases not matched to a gene; V was cut back by 6 bases and J by 2 bases. For the CDR3, the DNA is TGTGCCAGCAGCCGACAGGGAGCGCAAGAGACCCAGTACTTC. Its translation: CASSRQGAQETQYF.

The chain has TRBV5-1 and TRBJ2-5, with D unclear. Trimming stripped 0 bases from V and 2 bases from J, with 8 bases between. Germline assignment: CDR1 SGHRS and CDR2 YFSETQ. CDR3 length: 14 residues. The CDR3 here is CASSLVTRQETQYF. As DNA, the CDR3 is TGCGCCAGCAGCTTGGTCACCAGGCAAGAGACCCAGTACTTC.

V is TRBV19 and J is TRBJ2-2; D perhaps matches TRBD2 (5 bases). Germline assignment: CDR1 LNHDA and CDR2 SQIVND (reference sequence). The CDR3 has 14 residues. Trimming shortened V by 4 bases and J by 8 bases, and 14 bases separated the two germline ends. The CDR3 spells CASSNSVVSGELFF. The CDR3, as DNA: TGTGCCAGTAGTAATAGCGTGGTATCGGGGGAGCTGTTTTTT.

V usage is TRBV11-2 and J usage is TRBJ1-2, with TRBD1 matching 9 bases. Germline-derived CDR1 and CDR2 are SGHAT and FQNNGV. The CDR3 totals 15 residues. J gave up 6 bases and V 5 bases, and 10 bases lay outside the gene matches. DNA of the CDR3: TGTGCCAGCAGCCAGGGGACAGGGAGGTTAGATGGCTACACCTTC. It yields the protein CASSQGTGRLDGYTF.

The chain employs TRBV30 and TRBJ1-4, with D tentatively TRBD1 (5 bases). CDR3 size: 13 residues. The germline CDR1 and CDR2 sequences are GTSNPN and SVGIG (reference sequence). V shed 2 bases and J shed 4 bases, with 8 bases lying between them. The CDR3 reads CAWSQGINEKLFF. The CDR3 DNA reads as TGTGCCTGGAGTCAGGGTATTAATGAAAAACTGTTTTTT.

The chain is built from TRBV3-1 (or the pseudogene TRBV3-2) and TRBJ1-5; possibly TRBD1 for D (6 bases). Trimming cost V 4 bases and J 7 bases, with 17 bases left between them. Per germline, CDR1 LGHDT and CDR2 YNNKEL (reference sequence). The CDR3 runs 15 residues. The CDR3 DNA is TGTGCCAGCAGCCCCCCTCATACAGGGCGGCAGCCCCAGCATTTT. Its protein is CASSPPHTGRQPQHF.

There are a few counts of this clone. The V and J genes are TRBV21-1 and TRBJ2-2; TRBD2 is taken as the D call from the table, unchecked against the DNA. TRBV21-1 is designated a pseudogene. The CDR3 has 18 residues. The CDR3 bases are TGTGCCAGCAGCAAAACAAGACCTAGCGGGTTACTAGGCGGGGAGCTGTTTTTT. This encodes CASSKTRPSGLLGGELFF.

The rearrangement links TRBV28 to TRBJ1-2; possible D gene TRBD1, 6 bases. Germline CDR1 and CDR2: MDHEN and SYDVKM. V was clipped by 6 bases and J by 4 bases, with 18 bases between them. The CDR3 has 15 residues. The CDR3 is CASRPLPGQLYGYTF. The CDR3 bases are TGTGCCAGCAGGCCGCTGCCGGGACAACTCTATGGCTACACCTTC.

The chain uses TRBV24-1 and TRBJ1-4; 8 positions match TRBD1. J lost 2 bases, V lost 3 bases, and 1 base had no gene match. In germline, CDR1 is KGHDR, CDR2 SFDVKD. CDR3 length: 15 amino acids. CDR3 sequence reads: CATSDGQGTNEKLFF. The CDR3 bases are TGTGCCACCAGTGATGGACAGGGTACTAATGAAAAACTGTTTTTT.

This rearrangement joins TRBV5-6 to TRBJ1-4, with D perhaps TRBD1 (6 bases). V was clipped by 6 bases and J by 4 bases, with 16 bases between them. There are 15 residues in the CDR3. Germline V CDR1 and CDR2: SGHDT, YYEEEE. The CDR3 DNA is TGTGCCAGCAACCTACAGGGCTCCGATAATGAAAAACTGTTTTTT. Encoded protein: CASNLQGSDNEKLFF. Variable domain in full (rest from reference TRBV5-6 and TRBJ1-4): DAGVTQSPTHLIKTRGQQVTLRCSPKSGHDTVSWYQQALGQGPQFIFQYYEEEERQRGNFPDRFSGHQFPNYSSELNVNALLLGDSALYLCASNLQGSDNEKLFFGSGTQLSVL.

This clone was picked up one time. The chain has TRBV30 and TRBJ2-7; TRBD1 matches 7 bases. Germline assignment: CDR1 GTSNPN and CDR2 SVGIG (reference sequence). With V trimmed by 2 bases and J by 4 bases, 5 bases remained unmatched. The CDR3 extends over 13 amino acids. The DNA of the CDR3 is TGTGCCTGGAGTCGAAACAGGGGTTACGAGCAGTACTTC. It encodes CAWSRNRGYEQYF.

This clone appeared once. The V and J genes are TRBV5-4 and TRBJ2-3; TRBD2 matches at 12 bases. Germline V CDR1 and CDR2: SGHNT, YYREEE (reference sequence). The CDR3 totals 17 residues. Trimming took 2 bases from V and 3 from J; bases not matched to a gene: 7. CDR3 residues: CASSFLLAGGFTDTQYF. The CDR3 DNA follows: TGTGCCAGCAGCTTCTTACTAGCGGGAGGTTTTACAGATACGCAGTATTTT.

The chain carries TRBV12-3 or TRBV12-4 and TRBJ2-1; D might be TRBD1 (5 bases). The V end was cut by 3 bases, the J end by 6 bases, with 9 bases between. The CDR3 spans 13 residues. This CDR3 is CASSFNRGNEQFF. The DNA of the CDR3 is TGTGCCAGCAGTTTTAATAGGGGCAATGAGCAGTTCTTC.

The CDR3 nucleotides read TGTGCCAGCAGCCCTACAGGGGCCTACGAGCAGTACTTC. Protein product: CASSPTGAYEQYF. The gene calls are TRBV9 and TRBJ2-7; 7 nucleotides agree with TRBD1. The CDR3 runs 13 residues. CDR1 is SGDLS and CDR2 is YYNGEE in the germline V gene. With 4 bases clipped from V and 2 bases from J, the junction kept 3 bases outside the gene matches.

J is TRBJ2-7 and V is TRBV3-1 (or the pseudogene TRBV3-2), with 7 bases matching TRBD1. This CDR3 contains 16 residues. The germline CDR1 and CDR2 sequences are LGHDT and YNNKEL (reference sequence). The J segment lost 0 bases and the V segment lost 0 bases, leaving 5 bases of the junction unmatched. CDR3 in DNA: TGTGCCAGCAGCCAAGATCCGTGGGACAGCTCCTACGAGCAGTACTTC. Its translation: CASSQDPWDSSYEQYF.

The chain links TRBV3-1 (or the pseudogene TRBV3-2) to TRBJ2-7; 7 bases map to TRBD2. The germline V gene has CDR1 LGHDT and CDR2 YNNKEL (reference sequence). After removal of 4 bases from V and 2 bases from J, the junction contained 8 bases not matched to a gene. This CDR3 contains 15 residues. The chain's CDR3 is CASSPGPSGAYEQYF. In nucleotides, the CDR3 is TGTGCCAGCAGCCCCGGTCCTAGCGGCGCCTACGAGCAGTACTTC.

The rearrangement uses TRBV7-2 and TRBJ2-1, with D possibly TRBD2 on 7 matching bases. CDR3 size: 15 residues. V was pared by 3 bases and J by 1 base, with 10 bases between. In germline, CDR1 is SGHTA, CDR2 FQGNSA. The CDR3: CASSFGGPSYNEQFF. The CDR3, as DNA: TGTGCCAGCAGCTTCGGGGGGCCGTCCTACAATGAGCAGTTCTTC.

DNA for the CDR3: TGTGCCAGCAGTTACTGGGCGGGGGCCTCGCTGTTCTTC. Amino acids: CASSYWAGASLFF. The V gene is TRBV6-2 or TRBV6-3, the J gene TRBJ2-1; D may be TRBD2 (7 bases). There are 13 residues in the CDR3. The germline V gene encodes CDR1 MNHEY and CDR2 SVGEGT. V was pared by 1 base and J by 15 bases, with 16 bases between.

The chain combines TRBV6-1 with TRBJ1-1; D gene unclear. The length of the CDR3 is 13 residues. Germline V lookup: CDR1 MNHNS, CDR2 SASEGT. Trimming cost V 3 bases and J 5 bases, with 10 bases left between them. The CDR3 DNA sequence: TGTGCCAGCAGTGATGGAGAGGGAACTGAAGCTTTCTTT. Its translation is CASSDGEGTEAFF.

The rearrangement joins TRBV5-1 to TRBJ2-5, with D hard to call. This CDR3 region has 14 residues. CDR1 and CDR2 (germline): SGHRS, YFSETQ. Between the trimmed V and J ends, which lost 4 bases and 2 bases, there was a span of 12 bases. The CDR3 coding sequence is TGCGCCAGCAGCGCCCCGACTGAGCAAGAGACCCAGTACTTC. Translating it yields CASSAPTEQETQYF.

The V gene is TRBV5-1, the J gene TRBJ1-3; possibly TRBD1 for D (6 bases). Germline V gives CDR1 SGHRS, CDR2 YFSETQ. V lost 0 bases to trimming and J lost 0 bases, with 10 bases between them. This CDR3 is 16 amino acids long. The CDR3 sequence: CASSLGGQSSGNTIYF. The CDR3 DNA sequence: TGCGCCAGCAGCTTGGGCGGACAGAGCTCTGGAAACACCATATATTTT.

The CDR3 nucleotides are TGCGCCAGCAGCCAAAACCCGGGACAGAACTACGAGCAGTACTTC. Its protein product is CASSQNPGQNYEQYF. The J gene is TRBJ2-7, the V gene TRBV5-1; 7 bases are a match to TRBD1. Looked up from germline, CDR1 is SGHRS and CDR2 is YFSETQ. There are 15 residues in the CDR3. Germline trimming cut 4 bases from V and 3 bases from J; bases unmatched to any gene: 10.

This clone was counted only a few times. The chain recombines TRBV5-1 with TRBJ2-3; D unresolved. The CDR3 sequence is 11 residues long. Germline values: CDR1 SGHRS, CDR2 YFSETQ. V was pared by 8 bases and J by 5 bases, with 9 bases between. This chain's CDR3 is CASQLLDTQYF. CDR3 bases: TGCGCCAGTCAACTCTTAGATACGCAGTATTTT.

V usage is TRBV28 and J usage is TRBJ2-7; no clear D gene. Germline V lookup: CDR1 MDHEN, CDR2 SYDVKM. Deletions cut 8 bases from V and 2 bases from J, with 13 bases between. The CDR3 consists of 13 residues. In DNA, the CDR3 is TGTGCCAGCGGCCGATCCACCCCCTACGAGCAGTACTTC. Encoded protein: CASGRSTPYEQYF.

The gene calls are TRBV27 and TRBJ2-7; 10 bases are a match to TRBD2. V was pared by 0 bases and J by 6 bases, with 8 bases of the junction left unmatched. Germline values: CDR1 MNHEY, CDR2 SMNVEV (reference sequence). The CDR3 is 16 amino acids. The CDR3 bases are TGTGCCAGCAGTTTATCGGCTAGCGGGAGAATCGGCGAGCAGTACTTC. Protein: CASSLSASGRIGEQYF.

The J gene is TRBJ1-2, the V gene TRBV30; no clear D. CDR1 and CDR2 (germline): GTSNPN, SVGIG (reference sequence). The CDR3 runs to 14 residues. The V end was cut by 0 bases, the J end by 8 bases, with 16 bases between. In DNA, the CDR3 is TGTGCCTGGAGTGTACATGCCCGTACGATGGGCTACACCTTC. It specifies CAWSVHARTMGYTF.

This clone was seen once. The chain is built from TRBV10-3 and TRBJ1-5, with D possibly matching TRBD1 (6 bases). There are 15 residues in the CDR3. CDR1 is ENHRY, CDR2 SYGVKD, per germline. The V and J ends lost 3 bases and 7 bases respectively, with 16 bases between them. The CDR3 region is CAISDGQGMTQPQHF. Here the CDR3 DNA reads TGTGCCATCAGTGACGGGCAGGGGATGACCCAGCCCCAGCATTTT.

Note on this clone: Other DNA variants within this sample encode the same CDR3. V is TRBV27 and J is TRBJ1-4; 8 nucleotides line up with TRBD1. This CDR3 region has 15 residues. V trimming: 4 bases; J trimming: 5 bases; junction bases outside the gene matches: 6. Germline-derived CDR1 and CDR2 are MNHEY and SMNVEV (reference sequence). CDR3 region: CASSSDRGLNEKLFF. For the CDR3, the DNA is TGTGCCAGCAGTTCAGACAGGGGTCTGAATGAAAAACTGTTTTTT.